These 28 T cell receptor beta chains share one sample of origin, sequenced in a study of shared clonotypes between healthy human individuals. Measured with immunoSEQ multiplex PCR; TCRdb has only the in-frame clones, and not every one. The repertoire holds 780,000 or so clones, with about two thirds as singletons. The sequenced sample consisted of memory CD4+ T cells sorted from blood. Subset specified: CD45RA-negative fraction. The source of these receptors is a woman in her twenties or thirties in good health.

The chain is built from TRBV28 and TRBJ1-2; D uncertain. Germline V gene data show CDR1 as MDHEN and CDR2 as SYDVKM. V lost 2 bases and J lost 6, with 7 bases in between. The CDR3 is made up of 12 amino acids. The CDR3 coding sequence is TGTGCCAGCAGTTTAGGAGGGCATGGCTACACCTTC. It specifies CASSLGGHGYTF.

The genes are TRBV25-1 and TRBJ2-1; 9 positions match TRBD2. Germline V gene data show CDR1 as MGHDK and CDR2 as SYGVNS. Trimming removed 6 bases from V and 0 bases from J; junction bases left unmatched: 9. The CDR3 extends over 17 amino acids. Written as DNA, the CDR3 is TGTGCCAGCAGCCGTCTAAAGCGGGAGGACTCCTACAATGAGCAGTTCTTC. Its translation: CASSRLKREDSYNEQFF.

In this sample, this clone turned up many times. CDR3 coding DNA: TGTGCCAGCAGCCAAGGACCCTTGGGACTAGCGAACACCGGGGAGCTGTTTTTT. The encoded protein is CASSQGPLGLANTGELFF. The J gene is TRBJ2-2, the V gene TRBV4-2; 8 nucleotides match TRBD2. CDR1 and CDR2 (germline): LGHNA, YNFKEQ. The CDR3 sequence is 18 residues long. Losses at the gene ends were 1 base for V and 0 bases for J; bases not matched to a gene: 7.

This clone was recorded once. Here the CDR3 DNA reads TGTGCCAGCACCCCACTTGACAGGGTTGACGGCTACACCTTC. Translation gives CASTPLDRVDGYTF. J is TRBJ1-2 and V is TRBV5-6; 7 bases align to TRBD1. Germline CDR1 is SGHDT and CDR2 is YYEEEE. Trimming cost V 6 bases and J 8 bases; bases outside gene matches: 13. The CDR3 covers 14 residues.

The chain couples TRBV11-3 to TRBJ1-1; perhaps TRBD1 as D (5 bases). Per the germline V gene, CDR1 is SGHNT and CDR2 is YENEEA. Trimming took 5 bases from V and 7 from J, leaving 17 bases between them. The CDR3 consists of 14 residues. In DNA form, the CDR3 reads TGTGCCAGCAGCGCAGGGATGGGTAAGGATGAAGCTTTCTTT. Protein: CASSAGMGKDEAFF.

The chain is built from TRBV6-8 and TRBJ2-7, with a weak D call TRBD1 (6 bases). CDR1 MNHGY and CDR2 SAAAGT come from the germline V gene. Trimming removed 7 bases from V and 3 bases from J, with 19 bases in between. The CDR3 has 15 residues. CDR3 residues: CASTETGTSHYEQYF. The CDR3 nucleotides are TGTGCCAGCACCGAAACTGGGACATCTCACTACGAGCAGTACTTC.

A few counts support this clone. The chain has TRBV7-9 and TRBJ2-2; 8 nucleotides agree with TRBD1. Germline V gene data show CDR1 as SEHNR and CDR2 as FQNEAQ (reference sequence). The V gene end was trimmed by 2 bases and the J gene end by 9 bases; junction bases not matched to a gene: 8. CDR3 length: 15 residues. The CDR3 region is CASSLSTGEDRELFF. CDR3 nucleotides: TGTGCCAGCAGCTTATCGACAGGGGAGGACCGGGAGCTGTTTTTT.

The chain joins TRBV6-5 to TRBJ1-3; 9 positions match TRBD1. This CDR3 contains 16 residues. Looked up from germline, CDR1 is MNHEY and CDR2 is SVGAGI. V lost 4 bases and J lost 9; bases outside the gene matches: 13. CDR3 nucleotides: TGTGCCAGCAGTTTAGGGGGACAGGGAAAACTTAGCACCATATATTTT. Its translation is CASSLGGQGKLSTIYF.

The chain combines TRBV7-9 with TRBJ1-6; TRBD1 matches 9 bases. V shed 5 bases, J shed 7 bases, and the junction held 9 bases outside the gene matches. Germline CDR1 SEHNR, CDR2 FQNEAQ (reference sequence). The CDR3 covers 16 residues. The CDR3 protein is CASSPITTGGNSPLHF. In nucleotides, the CDR3 is TGTGCCAGCAGCCCGATTACGACAGGGGGAAATTCACCCCTCCACTTT.

This rearrangement joins TRBV28 to TRBJ1-1; D gene uncertain. The CDR3 loop spans 14 amino acids. The germline gives CDR1 MDHEN, CDR2 SYDVKM. Trimming pared 1 base from V and 1 base from J, leaving 7 bases between. The CDR3, as DNA: TGTGCCAGCAGTTTATATAGTACGAACACTGAAGCTTTCTTT. It translates to CASSLYSTNTEAFF. The complete variable domain, with remaining parts taken from reference TRBV28 and TRBJ1-1, reads DVKVTQSSRYLVKRTGEKVFLECVQDMDHENMFWYRQDPGLGLRLIYFSYDVKMKEKGDIPEGYSVSREKKERFSLILESASTNQTSMYLCASSLYSTNTEAFFGQGTRLTVV.

In this sample, this clone turned up once. The chain has TRBV9 and TRBJ2-1; TRBD2 matches at 12 bases. Germline V CDR1 and CDR2: SGDLS, YYNGEE. After removal of 4 bases from V and 4 bases from J, the junction contained 9 bases not matched to a gene. The CDR3 sequence is 17 residues long. The chain's CDR3 is CASSPRRTSGKYNEQFF. CDR3 DNA sequence: TGTGCCAGCAGCCCCCGTAGGACTAGCGGGAAGTACAATGAGCAGTTCTTC.

The chain recombines TRBV6-1 with TRBJ1-2; 9 nucleotides line up with TRBD1. The CDR3 covers 15 residues. Losses at the gene ends were 3 bases for V and 4 bases for J; bases not matched to a gene: 6. Germline lookup yields CDR1 MNHNS and CDR2 SASEGT. As DNA, the CDR3 is TGTGCCAGCAGTGAGAATCCGGGACAGGGCTATGGCTACACCTTC. It codes for CASSENPGQGYGYTF.

The chain is built from TRBV5-1 and TRBJ2-2, with 9 bases matching TRBD1. The J segment lost 5 bases and the V segment lost 5 bases, leaving 7 bases of the junction unmatched. This CDR3 comprises 15 residues. Germline CDR1 and CDR2: SGHRS and YFSETQ. The CDR3 loop is CASRAGTGYTGELFF. CDR3 nucleotide sequence: TGCGCCAGCAGGGCCGGGACAGGGTATACCGGGGAGCTGTTTTTT.

This chain links TRBV7-9 with TRBJ2-6; weak D call: TRBD1 (5 bases). CDR1 is SEHNR and CDR2 is FQNEAQ in the germline V gene (reference sequence). V lost 5 bases and J lost 3, with 11 bases in between. The CDR3 contains 15 residues. CDR3 region: CASSTRVLGANVLTF. DNA of the CDR3: TGTGCCAGCAGCACCAGGGTGCTTGGGGCCAACGTCCTGACTTTC.

The chain carries TRBV5-4 and TRBJ1-6; D not certain. The germline CDR1 and CDR2 sequences are SGHNT and YYREEE (reference sequence). With 2 bases removed from V and 7 bases from J, the gap between germline ends came to 13 bases. The CDR3 contains 15 residues. The CDR3 DNA is TGTGCCAGCAGCTTCGAAGCCCATCGCAATTCACCCCTCCACTTT. Translated, it gives CASSFEAHRNSPLHF.

J is TRBJ2-7 and V is TRBV19; 8 nucleotides match TRBD2. The CDR3 consists of 14 residues. With V trimmed by 5 bases and J by 2 bases, 5 bases remained unmatched. Germline CDR1 LNHDA, CDR2 SQIVND (reference sequence). The chain's CDR3 is CASSRAGDAYEQYF. The CDR3 DNA is TGTGCCAGTAGTCGAGCGGGAGACGCCTACGAGCAGTACTTC. The full variable domain, its missing parts supplied by reference TRBV19 and TRBJ2-7, is DGGITQSPKYLFRKEGQNVTLSCEQNLNHDAMYWYRQDPGQGLRLIYYSQIVNDFQKGDIAEGYSVSREKKESFPLTVTSAQKNPTAFYLCASSRAGDAYEQYFGPGTRLTVT.

The chain combines TRBV28 with TRBJ1-1; D is ambiguous. Germline values: CDR1 MDHEN, CDR2 SYDVKM. CDR3 size: 13 residues. V was pared by 4 bases and J by 6 bases, with 12 bases between. The CDR3 loop reads CASSSYLVPEAFF. The CDR3 DNA reads as TGTGCCAGCAGTTCCTATTTGGTCCCTGAAGCTTTCTTT.

The rearrangement uses TRBV28 and TRBJ1-3; D may be TRBD1 (5 bases). CDR3 length equals 16 residues. V lost 5 bases, J lost 0 bases, and 14 bases lay in between. Germline CDR1 and CDR2: MDHEN and SYDVKM. The CDR3: CASSVTGGDSGNTIYF. CDR3 in DNA: TGTGCCAGCAGTGTGACGGGGGGAGACTCTGGAAACACCATATATTTT.

V and J are TRBV7-8 and TRBJ2-3, with a tentative D call TRBD2 (5 bases). The V end was cut by 1 base, the J end by 2 bases, with 10 bases between. CDR3 length equals 15 residues. Germline V CDR1 and CDR2: SGHVS, FQNEAQ. As DNA, the CDR3 is TGTGCCAGCAGCTTAGGACTAACTGACACAGATACGCAGTATTTT. It yields the protein CASSLGLTDTDTQYF.

The chain joins TRBV27 to TRBJ2-1; TRBD2 aligns across 8 bases. This CDR3 contains 14 residues. Germline V CDR1 and CDR2: MNHEY, SMNVEV (reference sequence). The J segment lost 4 bases and the V segment lost 8 bases, leaving 7 bases of the junction unmatched. Here the CDR3 reads CASAPASGYNEQFF. The CDR3 region has the DNA TGTGCCAGCGCCCCAGCTAGCGGGTACAATGAGCAGTTCTTC.

This rearrangement joins TRBV28 to TRBJ1-2, with TRBD1 as a possible D gene (6 bases). Germline values: CDR1 MDHEN, CDR2 SYDVKM. Trimming took off 6 bases at V and 4 bases at J, with 18 bases between the two ends. This CDR3 spans 15 amino acids. CDR3 residues: CASSQETGQIYGYTF. The CDR3 region has the DNA TGTGCCAGCAGCCAAGAGACAGGTCAGATCTATGGCTACACCTTC.

The V call is TRBV19, the J call TRBJ2-3; no clear D gene. CDR3 length: 14 residues. V was trimmed by 7 bases and J by 2 bases, leaving 13 bases between them. CDR1 is LNHDA and CDR2 is SQIVND in the germline V gene (reference sequence). Here the CDR3 DNA reads TGTGCCAGTATCGGGCGCCCGAACACAGATACGCAGTATTTT. As protein: CASIGRPNTDTQYF.

This clone was detected a few times. V is TRBV18 and J is TRBJ2-7, with unresolved D. Germline-derived CDR1 and CDR2 are KGHSH and LQKENI. With 6 bases removed from V and 3 bases from J, the gap between germline ends came to 15 bases. The CDR3 runs to 14 residues. The CDR3 coding sequence is TGTGCCAGCTCCCCCTCCTGGAACGACTACGAGCAGTACTTC. This translates into CASSPSWNDYEQYF.

The chain uses TRBV29-1 and TRBJ1-1; D gene uncertain. Deletions cut 7 bases from V and 5 bases from J, with 20 bases between. The CDR3 sequence is 14 residues long. Germline CDR1 SQVTM, CDR2 ANQGSEA. In nucleotides, the CDR3 is TGCAGCGCCAAAGGGTGGCAGCCGTGGACTGAAGCTTTCTTT. This sequence encodes CSAKGWQPWTEAFF.

The rearrangement joins TRBV19 to TRBJ2-5; TRBD2 agrees at 12 bases. The CDR3 is 15 amino acids. Trimming cost V 5 bases and J 4 bases; bases outside gene matches: 5. The germline CDR1 and CDR2 sequences are LNHDA and SQIVND (reference sequence). CDR3 nucleotides: TGTGCCAGTAGTCTACTAGCGGGAGGAAGAGAGACCCAGTACTTC. Amino acid sequence: CASSLLAGGRETQYF.

CDR3 DNA sequence: TGTGCCAGCAGTTTGATCAGGGCTGGGGCCAACGTCCTGACTTTC. Translating gives CASSLIRAGANVLTF. The chain employs TRBV27 and TRBJ2-6; weak D call: TRBD1 (5 bases). The germline V gene has CDR1 MNHEY and CDR2 SMNVEV (reference sequence). The CDR3 extends over 15 amino acids. V dropped 3 bases and J dropped 2 bases, with 8 bases sitting between them.

This chain uses TRBV5-6 with TRBJ1-5, with 7 bases lining up with TRBD1. The CDR3 sequence is 14 residues long. The V and J ends lost 3 bases and 8 bases, in that order; junction bases with no gene match: 8. Germline-derived CDR1 and CDR2 are SGHDT and YYEEEE. This chain's CDR3 is CASSYGQVLEPQHF. In DNA form, the CDR3 reads TGTGCCAGCAGCTACGGACAGGTCCTTGAGCCCCAGCATTTT.

This clone was observed a few times. This likely stems from a read error, as it lies one base from a far larger clone. The identical CDR3 is also encoded by other nucleotide sequences in the sample. The genes are TRBV18 and TRBJ2-1; 14 nucleotides agree with TRBD2. Trimming took 3 bases from V and 5 from J; bases not matched to a gene: 0. The CDR3 has 15 amino acids. CDR1 and CDR2 (germline): KGHSH, LQKENI. CDR3 residues: CASSPGLAGDNEQFF. CDR3 in DNA: TGTGCCAGCTCACCGGGACTAGCGGGAGACAATGAGCAGTTCTTC. The whole variable domain, filled in from reference TRBV18 and TRBJ2-1, reads NAGVMQNPRHLVRRRGQEARLRCSPMKGHSHVYWYRQLPEEGLKFMVYLQKENIIDESGMPKERFSAEFPKEGPSILRIQQVVRGDSAAYFCASSPGLAGDNEQFFGPGTRLTVL.